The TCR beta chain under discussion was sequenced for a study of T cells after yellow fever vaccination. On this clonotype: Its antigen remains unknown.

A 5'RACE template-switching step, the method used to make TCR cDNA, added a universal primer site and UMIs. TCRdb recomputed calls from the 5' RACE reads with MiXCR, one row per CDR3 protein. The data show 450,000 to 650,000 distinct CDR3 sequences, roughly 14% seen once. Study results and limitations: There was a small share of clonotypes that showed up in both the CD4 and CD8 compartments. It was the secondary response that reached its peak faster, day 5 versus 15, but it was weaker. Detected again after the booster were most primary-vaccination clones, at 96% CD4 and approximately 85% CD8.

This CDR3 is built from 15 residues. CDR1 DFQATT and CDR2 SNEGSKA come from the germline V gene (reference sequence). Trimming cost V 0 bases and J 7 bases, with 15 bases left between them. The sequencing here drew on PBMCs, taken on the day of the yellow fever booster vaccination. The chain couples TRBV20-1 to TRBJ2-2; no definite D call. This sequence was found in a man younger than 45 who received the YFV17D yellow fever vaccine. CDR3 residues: CSARESYRPGGELFF. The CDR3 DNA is TGCAGTGCTAGAGAGTCGTATCGGCCGGGCGGGGAGCTGTTTTTT.